The clone carrying this T cell receptor beta chain was found a few times. What it binds is not known. Using constant-segment primers, 5'RACE produced TCR alpha and TCR beta cDNA libraries carrying sample barcodes and UMIs. TCRdb re-derived calls from the 5' RACE reads in MiXCR, one entry per CDR3 protein. Among a few hundred thousand distinct CDR3 sequences listed, 16% were seen once. The sample originates from a study of T-cell memory formation after mild COVID-19. Notes on the study in general: The study found contracting CD4+ clones mainly in CM and EM and contracting CD8+ clones in EMRA. Among clones peaking at day 37 in the second wave, SARS-CoV-2 specificity remained unconfirmed. Memory cells collected pre-infection included some clones that later responded, suggesting cross-reactive memory joined.

The CDR3 loop spans 16 amino acids. Germline CDR1 reads SGHTA; CDR2 reads FQGTGA. With 5 bases removed from V and 4 bases from J, the gap between germline ends came to 20 bases. Sequenced material: PBMCs or a T cell subset sorted from them (not recorded which). The genes are TRBV7-3 and TRBJ1-1; tentative D call: TRBD1 (5 bases). This clonotype was obtained from a man aged 18 to 29 who had mild COVID-19 (a few samples of this study predate the infection). Cell type and time point are not known. The chain's CDR3 is CASSPEPSPGFTEAFF. CDR3 DNA sequence: TGTGCCAGCAGCCCCGAACCGTCACCAGGGTTCACTGAAGCTTTCTTT.